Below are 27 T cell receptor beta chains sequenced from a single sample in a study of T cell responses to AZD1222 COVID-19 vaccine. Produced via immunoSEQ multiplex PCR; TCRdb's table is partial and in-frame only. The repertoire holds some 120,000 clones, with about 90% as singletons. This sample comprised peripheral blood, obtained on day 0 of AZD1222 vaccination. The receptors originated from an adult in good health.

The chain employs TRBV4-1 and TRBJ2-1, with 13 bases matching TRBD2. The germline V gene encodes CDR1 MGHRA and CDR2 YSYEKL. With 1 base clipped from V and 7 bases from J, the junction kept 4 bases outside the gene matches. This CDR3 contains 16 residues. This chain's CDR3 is CASSQVGTSGTNEQFF. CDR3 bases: TGCGCCAGCAGCCAAGTAGGGACTAGCGGGACTAATGAGCAGTTCTTC.

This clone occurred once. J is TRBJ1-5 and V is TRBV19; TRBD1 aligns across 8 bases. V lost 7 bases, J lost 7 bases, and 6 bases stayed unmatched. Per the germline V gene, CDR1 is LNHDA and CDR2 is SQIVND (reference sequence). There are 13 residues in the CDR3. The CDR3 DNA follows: TGTGCCAGTAATCGCAGGGGGCAACAGCCCCAGCATTTT. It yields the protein CASNRRGQQPQHF.

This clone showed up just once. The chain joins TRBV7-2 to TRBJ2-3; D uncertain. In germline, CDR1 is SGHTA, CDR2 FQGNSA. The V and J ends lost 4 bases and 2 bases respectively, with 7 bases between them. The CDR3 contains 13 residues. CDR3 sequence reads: CASSSDPTDTQYF. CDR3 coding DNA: TGTGCCAGCAGCTCAGATCCCACAGATACGCAGTATTTT. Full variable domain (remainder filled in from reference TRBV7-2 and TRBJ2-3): GAGVSQSPSNKVTEKGKDVELRCDPISGHTALYWYRQSLGQGLEFLIYFQGNSAPDKSGLPSDRFSAERTGGSVSTLTIQRTQQEDSAVYLCASSSDPTDTQYFGPGTRLTVL.

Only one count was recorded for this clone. The CDR3, as DNA: TGTGCCAGCAGCCCATTGGGAACGACAGGACGGGATCAGCCCCAGCATTTT. Its protein is CASSPLGTTGRDQPQHF. V gene TRBV7-2 combines with J gene TRBJ1-5, with a possible D match to TRBD1 (6 bases). The germline gives CDR1 SGHTA, CDR2 FQGNSA. Trimming pared 5 bases from V and 5 bases from J, leaving 22 bases between. This CDR3 contains 17 residues.

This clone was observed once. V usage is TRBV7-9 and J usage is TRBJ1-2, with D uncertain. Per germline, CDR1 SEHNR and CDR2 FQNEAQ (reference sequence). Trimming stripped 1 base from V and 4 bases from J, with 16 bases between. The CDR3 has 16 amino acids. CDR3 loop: CASSLVGSETLYGYTF. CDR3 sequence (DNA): TGTGCCAGCAGCTTAGTCGGGTCAGAAACCCTCTATGGCTACACCTTC.

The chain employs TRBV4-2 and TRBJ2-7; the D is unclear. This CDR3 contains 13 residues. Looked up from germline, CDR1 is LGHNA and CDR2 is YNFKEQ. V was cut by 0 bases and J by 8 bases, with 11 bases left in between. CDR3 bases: TGTGCCAGCAGCCAAGATCAGGAGACACAGCAGTACTTC. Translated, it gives CASSQDQETQQYF.

This CDR3 is CASSNRRFGQETQYF. CDR3 nucleotides: TGTGCCAGCAGTAATCGTCGTTTCGGGCAAGAGACCCAGTACTTC. The V and J genes are TRBV2 and TRBJ2-5; D is unresolved. Germline-derived CDR1 and CDR2 are SNHLY and FYNNEI. Trimming pared 5 bases from V and 2 bases from J, leaving 15 bases between. This CDR3 is built from 15 residues.

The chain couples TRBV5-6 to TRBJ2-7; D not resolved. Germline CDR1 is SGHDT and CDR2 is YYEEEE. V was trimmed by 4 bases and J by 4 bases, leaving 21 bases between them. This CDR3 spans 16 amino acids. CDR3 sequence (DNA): TGTGCCAGCAGCCCTCCACCGCGACGGATGATTTACGAGCAGTACTTC. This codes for CASSPPPRRMIYEQYF.

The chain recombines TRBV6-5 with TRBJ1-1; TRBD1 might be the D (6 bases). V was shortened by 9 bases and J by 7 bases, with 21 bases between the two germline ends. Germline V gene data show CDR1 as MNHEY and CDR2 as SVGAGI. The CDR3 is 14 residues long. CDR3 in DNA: TGTGCCAGTGAGAAGGACAGAGGGGCCGTTGAAGCTTTCTTT. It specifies CASEKDRGAVEAFF.

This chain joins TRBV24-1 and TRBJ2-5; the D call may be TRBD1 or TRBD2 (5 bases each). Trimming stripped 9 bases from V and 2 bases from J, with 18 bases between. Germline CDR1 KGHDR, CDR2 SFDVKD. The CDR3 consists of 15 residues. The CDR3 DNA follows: TGTGCCACCTTGGCCGGGGCAGGAAGACAAGAGACCCAGTACTTC. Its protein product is CATLAGAGRQETQYF.

CDR3: CASTYGADYEQYF. The DNA of the CDR3 is TGTGCCAGCACTTATGGGGCAGACTACGAGCAGTACTTC. The chain links TRBV12-3 or TRBV12-4 to TRBJ2-7, with D perhaps matching TRBD1 (5 bases). Trimming left V 7 bases short and J 3 bases short, with 13 bases between. The CDR3 loop spans 13 amino acids.

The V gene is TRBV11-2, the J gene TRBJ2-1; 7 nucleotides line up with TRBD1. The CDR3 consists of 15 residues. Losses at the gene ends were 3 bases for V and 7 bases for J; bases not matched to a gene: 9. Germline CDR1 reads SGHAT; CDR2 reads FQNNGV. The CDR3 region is CASSFRQGMGNEQFF. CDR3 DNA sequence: TGTGCCAGCAGCTTTCGACAGGGAATGGGGAATGAGCAGTTCTTC.

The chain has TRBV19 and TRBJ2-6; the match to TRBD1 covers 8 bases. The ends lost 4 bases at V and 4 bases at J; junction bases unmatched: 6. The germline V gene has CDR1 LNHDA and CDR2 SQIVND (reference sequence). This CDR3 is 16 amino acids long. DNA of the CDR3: TGTGCCAGTAGTAACGGACAGGGAAGCGGGGCCAACGTCCTGACTTTC. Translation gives CASSNGQGSGANVLTF.

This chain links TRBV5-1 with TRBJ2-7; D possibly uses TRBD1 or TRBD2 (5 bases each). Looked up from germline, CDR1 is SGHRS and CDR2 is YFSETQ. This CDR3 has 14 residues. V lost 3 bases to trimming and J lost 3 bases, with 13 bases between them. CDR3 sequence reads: CASSSGTLHYEQYF. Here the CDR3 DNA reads TGCGCCAGCAGCTCCGGGACGCTACACTACGAGCAGTACTTC. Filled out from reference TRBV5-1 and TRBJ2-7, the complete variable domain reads KAGVTQTPRYLIKTRGQQVTLSCSPISGHRSVSWYQQTPGQGLQFLFEYFSETQRNKGNFPGRFSGRQFSNSRSEMNVSTLELGDSALYLCASSSGTLHYEQYFGPGTRLTVT.

The chain's CDR3 is CSVGRDRTTEAFF. The CDR3 DNA is TGCAGCGTCGGAAGGGACAGAACCACTGAAGCTTTCTTT. V is TRBV29-1 and J is TRBJ1-1; 7 positions match TRBD1. The CDR3 contains 13 residues. V was clipped by 6 bases and J by 4 bases; unmatched bases: 8. Germline V gene sequence: CDR1 SQVTM, CDR2 ANQGSEA.

CDR3 sequence reads: CASSEGLGRLKENIQYF. DNA of the CDR3: TGTGCCAGCAGCGAGGGCCTTGGCAGGCTCAAGGAAAACATTCAGTACTTC. The chain combines TRBV9 with TRBJ2-4; no reliable D call. Germline loops: CDR1 SGDLS, CDR2 YYNGEE. The CDR3 extends over 17 amino acids. The V gene lost 3 bases and the J gene lost 5 bases, with 21 bases spanning the gap. The variable domain in full, with the rest retrieved from reference TRBV9 and TRBJ2-4, is DSGVTQTPKHLITATGQRVTLRCSPRSGDLSVYWYQQSLDQGLQFLIQYYNGEERAKGNILERFSAQQFPDLHSELNLSSLELGDSALYFCASSEGLGRLKENIQYFGAGTRLSVL.

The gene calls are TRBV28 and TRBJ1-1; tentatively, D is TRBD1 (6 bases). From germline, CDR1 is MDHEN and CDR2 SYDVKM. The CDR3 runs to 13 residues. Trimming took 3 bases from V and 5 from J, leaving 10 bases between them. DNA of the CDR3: TGTGCCAGCAGTTTCAGTACAGGGACTGAAGCTTTCTTT. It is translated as CASSFSTGTEAFF.

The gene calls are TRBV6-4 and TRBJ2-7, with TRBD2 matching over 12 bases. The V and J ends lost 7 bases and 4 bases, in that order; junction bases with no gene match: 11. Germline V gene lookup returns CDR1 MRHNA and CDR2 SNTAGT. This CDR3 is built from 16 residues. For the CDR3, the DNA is TGTGCCAGCACCTCACCCCCGGGACTAGCGGGTTACGAGCAGTACTTC. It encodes CASTSPPGLAGYEQYF.

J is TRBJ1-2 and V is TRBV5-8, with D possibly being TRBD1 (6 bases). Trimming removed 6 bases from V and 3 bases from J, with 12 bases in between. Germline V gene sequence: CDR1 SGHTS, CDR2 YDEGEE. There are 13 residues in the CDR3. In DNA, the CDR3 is TGTGCCAGCAATTCACAGGGAGACTATGGCTACACCTTC. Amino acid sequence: CASNSQGDYGYTF.

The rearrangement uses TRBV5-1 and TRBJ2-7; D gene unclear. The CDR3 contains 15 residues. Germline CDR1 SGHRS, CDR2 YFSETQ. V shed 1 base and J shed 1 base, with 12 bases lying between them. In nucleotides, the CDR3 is TGCGCCAGCAGCTTGAATCCAGGCCCTTCCTACGAGCAGTACTTC. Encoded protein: CASSLNPGPSYEQYF.

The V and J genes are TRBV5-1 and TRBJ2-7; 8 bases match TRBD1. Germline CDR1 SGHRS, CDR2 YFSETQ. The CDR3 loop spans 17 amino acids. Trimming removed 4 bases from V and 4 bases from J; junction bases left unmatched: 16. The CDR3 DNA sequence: TGCGCCAGCAGCATCAGCGGACAGGGAAGGGGAGGTTACGAGCAGTACTTC. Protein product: CASSISGQGRGGYEQYF. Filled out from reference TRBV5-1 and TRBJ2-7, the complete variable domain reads KAGVTQTPRYLIKTRGQQVTLSCSPISGHRSVSWYQQTPGQGLQFLFEYFSETQRNKGNFPGRFSGRQFSNSRSEMNVSTLELGDSALYLCASSISGQGRGGYEQYFGPGTRLTVT.

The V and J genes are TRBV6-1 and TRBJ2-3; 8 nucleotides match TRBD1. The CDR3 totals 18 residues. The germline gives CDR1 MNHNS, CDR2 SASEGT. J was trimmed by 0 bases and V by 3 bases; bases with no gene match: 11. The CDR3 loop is CASSETGDLFASTDTQYF. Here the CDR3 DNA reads TGTGCCAGCAGTGAGACAGGGGACCTCTTCGCTAGCACAGATACGCAGTATTTT.

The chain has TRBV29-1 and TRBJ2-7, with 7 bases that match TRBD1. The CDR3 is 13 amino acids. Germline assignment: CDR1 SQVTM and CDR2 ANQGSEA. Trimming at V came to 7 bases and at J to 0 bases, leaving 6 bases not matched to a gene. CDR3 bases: TGCAGCGCGGAGGACAGGACCTCCTACGAGCAGTACTTC. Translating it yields CSAEDRTSYEQYF.

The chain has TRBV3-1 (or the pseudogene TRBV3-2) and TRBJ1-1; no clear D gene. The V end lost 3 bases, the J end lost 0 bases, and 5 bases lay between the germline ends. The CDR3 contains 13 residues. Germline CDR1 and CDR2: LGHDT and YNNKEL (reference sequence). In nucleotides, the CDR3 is TGTGCCAGCAGCCATGGATTGAACACTGAAGCTTTCTTT. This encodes CASSHGLNTEAFF.

The CDR3, as DNA: TGTGCCAGTAGTATACCCGAGTACAATGAGCAGTTCTTC. Translating gives CASSIPEYNEQFF. The V and J genes are TRBV19 and TRBJ2-1; D uncertain. Germline CDR1 is LNHDA and CDR2 is SQIVND (reference sequence). This CDR3 comprises 13 residues. Trimming took 2 bases from V and 4 from J, leaving 6 bases between them. The full variable domain, rest sourced from reference TRBV19 and TRBJ2-1, is DGGITQSPKYLFRKEGQNVTLSCEQNLNHDAMYWYRQDPGQGLRLIYYSQIVNDFQKGDIAEGYSVSREKKESFPLTVTSAQKNPTAFYLCASSIPEYNEQFFGPGTRLTVL.

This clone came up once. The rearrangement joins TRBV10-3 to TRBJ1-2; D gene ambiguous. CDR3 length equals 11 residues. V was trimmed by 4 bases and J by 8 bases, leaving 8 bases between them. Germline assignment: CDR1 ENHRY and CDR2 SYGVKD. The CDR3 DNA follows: TGTGCCATCAGTGTCGCCGGGGGCTACACCTTC. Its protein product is CAISVAGGYTF.

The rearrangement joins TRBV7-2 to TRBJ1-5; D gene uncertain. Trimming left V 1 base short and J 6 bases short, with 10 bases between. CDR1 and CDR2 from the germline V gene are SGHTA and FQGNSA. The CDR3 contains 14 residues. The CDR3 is CASSLDLSGQPQHF. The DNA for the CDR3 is TGTGCCAGCAGCTTAGATCTATCGGGTCAGCCCCAGCATTTT.